Sequencing of this T cell receptor (beta chain) was carried out in a study of cytomegalovirus exposure and HLA in healthy donors. Primers for the PCR totalled 60 Vbeta and 13 Jbeta. TCRdb's table, derived via immunoSEQ multiplex PCR, lists solely in-frame clones and lacks some. In the table there are roughly 98,000 clones, around 77% of which are singletons. As regards this clone: What it binds is unknown.

Looked up from germline, CDR1 is SEHNR and CDR2 is FQNEAQ (reference sequence). The V gene end was trimmed by 6 bases and the J gene end by 8 bases; junction bases not matched to a gene: 10. This CDR3 has 14 residues. Study outcomes and limitations: Productive status was seen about 90% or about 30% of the time for most TCR beta V segments in an earlier analysis. A later analysis linked a missense DCLRE1C variant to TCR beta V- and J-gene trimming. The study assumed roughly uniform donor sequencing depth for presence/absence analyses. Several of the most significant clusters appeared, in a later analysis, to be linked to common viral pathogens.

The TCR sequence derives from a man aged 40-49 years in good health and CMV-seronegative. This chain links TRBV7-9 with TRBJ1-1; 9 bases line up with TRBD1. The sample consisted of PBMCs. CDR3 loop: CASSFFTGGLEAFF. The CDR3 region has the DNA TGTGCCAGCAGTTTCTTCACAGGGGGCCTCGAAGCTTTCTTT.